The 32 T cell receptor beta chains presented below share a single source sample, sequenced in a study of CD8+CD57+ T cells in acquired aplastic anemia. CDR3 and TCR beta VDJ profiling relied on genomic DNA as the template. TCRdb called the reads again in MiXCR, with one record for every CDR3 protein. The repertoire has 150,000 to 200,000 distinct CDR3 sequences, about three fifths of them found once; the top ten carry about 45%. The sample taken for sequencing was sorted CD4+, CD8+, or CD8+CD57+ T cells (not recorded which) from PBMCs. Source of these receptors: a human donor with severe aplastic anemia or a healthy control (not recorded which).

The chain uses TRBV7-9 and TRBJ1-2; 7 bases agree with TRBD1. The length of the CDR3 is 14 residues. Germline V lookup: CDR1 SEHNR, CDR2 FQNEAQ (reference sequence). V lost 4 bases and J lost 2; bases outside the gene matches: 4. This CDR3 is CASSSGTVNYGYTF. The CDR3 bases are TGTGCCAGCAGCTCGGGGACAGTCAACTATGGCTACACCTTC.

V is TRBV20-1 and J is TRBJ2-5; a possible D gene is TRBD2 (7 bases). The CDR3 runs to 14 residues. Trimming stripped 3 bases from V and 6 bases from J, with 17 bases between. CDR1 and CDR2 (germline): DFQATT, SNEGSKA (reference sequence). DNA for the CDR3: TGCAGTGCTAGTTTGGTGGGGGGGCGGAAGACCCAGTACTTC. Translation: CSASLVGGRKTQYF.

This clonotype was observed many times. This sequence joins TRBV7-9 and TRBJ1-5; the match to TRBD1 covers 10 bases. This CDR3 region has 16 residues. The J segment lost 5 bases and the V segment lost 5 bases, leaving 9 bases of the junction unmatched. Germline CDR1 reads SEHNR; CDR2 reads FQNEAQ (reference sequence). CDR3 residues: CASSDRTGGGHQPQHF. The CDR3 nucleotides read TGTGCCAGCAGCGATAGGACAGGGGGAGGACATCAGCCCCAGCATTTT.

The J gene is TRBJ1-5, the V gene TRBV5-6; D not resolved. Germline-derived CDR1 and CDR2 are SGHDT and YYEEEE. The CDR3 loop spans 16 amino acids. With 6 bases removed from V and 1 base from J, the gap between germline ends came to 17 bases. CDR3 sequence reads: CASISPALDSNQPQHF. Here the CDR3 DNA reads TGTGCCAGCATCTCGCCCGCCTTGGACAGCAATCAGCCCCAGCATTTT.

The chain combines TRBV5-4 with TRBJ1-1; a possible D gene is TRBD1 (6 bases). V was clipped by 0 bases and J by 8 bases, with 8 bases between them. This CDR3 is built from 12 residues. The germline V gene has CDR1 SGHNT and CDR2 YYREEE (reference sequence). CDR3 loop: CASSLDDREAFF. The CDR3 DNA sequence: TGTGCCAGCAGCTTGGACGACAGGGAAGCTTTCTTT.

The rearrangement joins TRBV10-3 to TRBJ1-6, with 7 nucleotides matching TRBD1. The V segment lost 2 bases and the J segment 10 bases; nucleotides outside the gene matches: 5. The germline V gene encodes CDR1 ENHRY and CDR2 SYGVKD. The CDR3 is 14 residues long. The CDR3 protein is CAISERDRTSPLHF. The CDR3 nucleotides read TGTGCCATCAGTGAGCGGGACAGAACCTCACCCCTCCACTTT.

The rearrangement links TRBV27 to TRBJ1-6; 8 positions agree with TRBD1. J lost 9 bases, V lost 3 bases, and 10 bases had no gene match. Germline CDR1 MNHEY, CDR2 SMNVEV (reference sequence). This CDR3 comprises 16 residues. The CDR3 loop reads CASSFLDGTGGSPLHF. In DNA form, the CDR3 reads TGTGCCAGCAGTTTTTTGGACGGGACAGGCGGTTCACCCCTCCACTTT.

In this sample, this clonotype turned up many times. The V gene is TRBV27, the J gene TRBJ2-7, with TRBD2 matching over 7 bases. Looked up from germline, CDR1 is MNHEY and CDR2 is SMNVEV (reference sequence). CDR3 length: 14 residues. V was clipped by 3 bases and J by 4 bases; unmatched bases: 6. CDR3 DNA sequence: TGTGCCAGCAGTTTTCGAGGGAGGGGTTACGAGCAGTACTTC. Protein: CASSFRGRGYEQYF.

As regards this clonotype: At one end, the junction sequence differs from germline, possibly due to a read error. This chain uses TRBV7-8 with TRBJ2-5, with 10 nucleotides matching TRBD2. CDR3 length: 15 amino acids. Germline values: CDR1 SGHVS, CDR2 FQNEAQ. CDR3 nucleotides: TGTGCCAGCAGCTTGAGGAGCGGGAGGGGAGAGACACAGTACTTC. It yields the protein CASSLRSGRGETQYF.

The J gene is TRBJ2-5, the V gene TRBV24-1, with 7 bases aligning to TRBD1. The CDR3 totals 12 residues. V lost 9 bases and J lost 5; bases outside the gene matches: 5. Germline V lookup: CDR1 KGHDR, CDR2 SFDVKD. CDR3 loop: CATQGGMETQYF. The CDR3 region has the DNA TGTGCCACCCAAGGGGGCATGGAGACCCAGTACTTC.

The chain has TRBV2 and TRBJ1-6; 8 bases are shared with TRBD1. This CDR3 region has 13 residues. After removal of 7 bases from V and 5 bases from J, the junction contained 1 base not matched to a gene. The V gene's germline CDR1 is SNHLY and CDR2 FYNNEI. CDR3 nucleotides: TGTGCCAGCAACAGGGGGGATAATTCACCCCTCCACTTT. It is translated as CASNRGDNSPLHF.

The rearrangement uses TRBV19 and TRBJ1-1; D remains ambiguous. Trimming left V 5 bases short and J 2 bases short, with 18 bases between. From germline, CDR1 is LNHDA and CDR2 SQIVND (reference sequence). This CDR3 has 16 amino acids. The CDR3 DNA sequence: TGTGCCAGTAGTTGGCAGCCGGGTCGACTAAACACTGAAGCTTTCTTT. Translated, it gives CASSWQPGRLNTEAFF.

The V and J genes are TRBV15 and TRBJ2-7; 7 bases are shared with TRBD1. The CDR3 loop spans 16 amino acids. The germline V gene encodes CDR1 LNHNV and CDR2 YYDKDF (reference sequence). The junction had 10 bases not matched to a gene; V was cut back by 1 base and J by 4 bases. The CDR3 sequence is CATSRANRDRPYEQYF. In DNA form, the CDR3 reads TGTGCCACCAGCAGAGCGAACCGGGACAGACCTTACGAGCAGTACTTC.

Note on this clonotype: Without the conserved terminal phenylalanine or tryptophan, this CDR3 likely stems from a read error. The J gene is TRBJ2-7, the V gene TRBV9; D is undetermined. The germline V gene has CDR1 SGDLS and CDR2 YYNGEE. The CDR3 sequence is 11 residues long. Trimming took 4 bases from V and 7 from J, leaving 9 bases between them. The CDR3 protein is CASSSGQEQYL. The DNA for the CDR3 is TGTGCCAGCAGCTCCGGGCAGGAGCAGTACCTC.

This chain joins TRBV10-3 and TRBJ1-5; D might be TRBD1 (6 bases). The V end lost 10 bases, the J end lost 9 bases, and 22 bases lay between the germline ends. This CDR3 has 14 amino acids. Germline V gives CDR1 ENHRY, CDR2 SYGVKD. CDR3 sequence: CATSRGEGERPQHF. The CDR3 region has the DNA TGTGCCACATCAAGGGGTGAGGGGGAACGGCCCCAGCATTTT.

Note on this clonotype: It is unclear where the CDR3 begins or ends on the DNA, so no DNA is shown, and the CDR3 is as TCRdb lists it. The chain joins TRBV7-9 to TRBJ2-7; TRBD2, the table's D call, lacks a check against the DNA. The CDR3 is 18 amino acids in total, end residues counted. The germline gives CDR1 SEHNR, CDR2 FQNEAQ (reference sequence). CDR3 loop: CASSIYLCSVEGLGEQYF.

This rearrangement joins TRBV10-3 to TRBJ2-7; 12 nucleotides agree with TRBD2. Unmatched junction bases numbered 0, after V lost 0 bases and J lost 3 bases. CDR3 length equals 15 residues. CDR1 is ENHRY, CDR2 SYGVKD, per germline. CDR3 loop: CAISESTSGSYEQYF. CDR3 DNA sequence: TGTGCCATCAGTGAGTCGACTAGCGGGAGCTACGAGCAGTACTTC.

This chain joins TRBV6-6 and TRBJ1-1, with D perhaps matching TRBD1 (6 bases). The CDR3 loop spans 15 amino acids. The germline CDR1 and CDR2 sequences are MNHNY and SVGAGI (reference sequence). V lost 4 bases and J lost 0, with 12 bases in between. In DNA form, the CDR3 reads TGTGCCAGCAGTTCCAGGGGAATCGTGAACACTGAAGCTTTCTTT. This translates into CASSSRGIVNTEAFF.

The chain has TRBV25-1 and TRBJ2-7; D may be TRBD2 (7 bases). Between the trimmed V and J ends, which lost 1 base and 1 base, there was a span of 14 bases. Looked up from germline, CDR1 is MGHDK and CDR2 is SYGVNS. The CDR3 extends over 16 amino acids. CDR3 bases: TGTGCCAGCAGTGAATCTGGGGGGGGGCCTTCCTACGAGCAGTACTTC. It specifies CASSESGGGPSYEQYF.

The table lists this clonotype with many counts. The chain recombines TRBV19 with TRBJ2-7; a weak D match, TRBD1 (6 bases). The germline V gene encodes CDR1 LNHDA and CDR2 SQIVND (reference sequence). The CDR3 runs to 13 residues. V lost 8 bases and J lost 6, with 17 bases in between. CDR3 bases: TGTGCCAGTGGGCTTCCAGGGGCCATCGAGCAGTACTTC. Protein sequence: CASGLPGAIEQYF.

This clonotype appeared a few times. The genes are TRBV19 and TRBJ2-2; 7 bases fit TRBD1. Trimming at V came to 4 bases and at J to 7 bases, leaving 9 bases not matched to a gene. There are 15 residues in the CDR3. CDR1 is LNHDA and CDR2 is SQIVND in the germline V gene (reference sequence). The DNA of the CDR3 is TGTGCCAGTAGTACGAGACAGGGTCTGATCGGGGAGCTGTTTTTT. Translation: CASSTRQGLIGELFF.

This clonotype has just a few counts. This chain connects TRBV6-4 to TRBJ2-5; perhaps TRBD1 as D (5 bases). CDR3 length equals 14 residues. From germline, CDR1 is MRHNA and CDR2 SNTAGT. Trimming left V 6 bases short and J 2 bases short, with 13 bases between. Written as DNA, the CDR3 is TGTGCCAGCAGCCCTCAGGGAAGTCAAGAGACCCAGTACTTC. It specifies CASSPQGSQETQYF.

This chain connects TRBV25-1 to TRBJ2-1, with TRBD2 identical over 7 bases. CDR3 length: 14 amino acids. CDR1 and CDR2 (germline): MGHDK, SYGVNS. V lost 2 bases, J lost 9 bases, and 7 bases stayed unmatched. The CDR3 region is CASSEPGREGEQFF. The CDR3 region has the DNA TGTGCCAGCAGTGAACCTGGGAGGGAAGGTGAGCAGTTCTTC.

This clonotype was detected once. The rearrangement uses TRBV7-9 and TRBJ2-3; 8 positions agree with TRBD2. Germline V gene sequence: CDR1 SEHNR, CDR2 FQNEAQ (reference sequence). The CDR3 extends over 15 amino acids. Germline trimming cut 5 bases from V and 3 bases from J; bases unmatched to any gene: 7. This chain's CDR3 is CASSPSAGVTDTQYF. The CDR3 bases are TGTGCCAGCAGCCCCTCAGCGGGAGTTACAGATACGCAGTATTTT. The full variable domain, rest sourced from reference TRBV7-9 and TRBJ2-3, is DTGVSQNPRHKITKRGQNVTFRCDPISEHNRLYWYRQTLGQGPEFLTYFQNEAQLEKSRLLSDRFSAERPKGSFSTLEIQRTEQGDSAMYLCASSPSAGVTDTQYFGPGTRLTVL.

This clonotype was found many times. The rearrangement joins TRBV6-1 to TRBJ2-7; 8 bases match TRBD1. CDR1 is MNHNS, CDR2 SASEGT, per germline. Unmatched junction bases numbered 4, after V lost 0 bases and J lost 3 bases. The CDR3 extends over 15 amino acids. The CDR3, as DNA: TGTGCCAGCAGTGAAGCGCCGGACAGGGTCTACGAGCAGTACTTC. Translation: CASSEAPDRVYEQYF.

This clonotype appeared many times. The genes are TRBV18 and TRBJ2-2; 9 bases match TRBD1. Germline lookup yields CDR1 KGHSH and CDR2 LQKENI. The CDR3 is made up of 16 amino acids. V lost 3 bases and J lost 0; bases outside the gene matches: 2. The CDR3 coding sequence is TGTGCCAGCTCACCTTGGGACAGGGCGAACACCGGGGAGCTGTTTTTT. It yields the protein CASSPWDRANTGELFF.

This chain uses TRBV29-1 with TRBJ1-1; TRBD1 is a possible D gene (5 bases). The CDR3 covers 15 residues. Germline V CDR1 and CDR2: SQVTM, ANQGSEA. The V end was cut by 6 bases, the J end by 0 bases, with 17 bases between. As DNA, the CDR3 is TGCAGCGTCCGTTTATGGCGGACAATGAACACTGAAGCTTTCTTT. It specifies CSVRLWRTMNTEAFF.

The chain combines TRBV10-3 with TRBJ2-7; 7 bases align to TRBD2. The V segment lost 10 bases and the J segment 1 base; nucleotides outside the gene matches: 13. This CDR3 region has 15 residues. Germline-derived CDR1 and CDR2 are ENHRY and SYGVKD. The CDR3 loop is CASSLLLAVSYEQYF. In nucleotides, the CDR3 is TGTGCCAGCAGCCTATTGCTAGCGGTTTCCTACGAGCAGTACTTC.

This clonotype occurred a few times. The CDR3 DNA reads as TGCAGTGCTAGCCCCGGACGGTACTACGAGCAGTACTTC. As protein: CSASPGRYYEQYF. The chain carries TRBV20-1 and TRBJ2-7; D not resolved. Germline CDR1 DFQATT, CDR2 SNEGSKA (reference sequence). V lost 3 bases, J lost 3 bases, and 12 bases lay in between. CDR3 length equals 13 residues.

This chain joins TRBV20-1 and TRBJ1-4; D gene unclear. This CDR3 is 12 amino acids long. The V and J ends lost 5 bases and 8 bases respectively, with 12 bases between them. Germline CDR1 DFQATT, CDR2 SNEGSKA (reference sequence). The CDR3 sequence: CSAPRTDEKLFF. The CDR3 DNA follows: TGCAGTGCTCCAAGGACCGACGAAAAACTGTTTTTT.

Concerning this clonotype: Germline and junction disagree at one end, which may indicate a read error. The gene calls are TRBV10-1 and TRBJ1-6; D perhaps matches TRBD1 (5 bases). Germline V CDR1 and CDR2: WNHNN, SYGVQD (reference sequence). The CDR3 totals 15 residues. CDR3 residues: CASSEEGRRDSPLHF. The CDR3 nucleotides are TGCGCCAGCAGTGAGGAGGGGCGGAGGGATTCGCCCCTCCACTTT.

The chain's CDR3 is CSVTTLTEAFF. DNA of the CDR3: TGCAGCGTCACGACTCTCACTGAAGCTTTCTTT. This chain connects TRBV29-1 to TRBJ1-1; D remains unclear. CDR3 length equals 11 residues. The germline V gene encodes CDR1 SQVTM and CDR2 ANQGSEA. Trimming removed 6 bases from V and 4 bases from J, with 9 bases in between.